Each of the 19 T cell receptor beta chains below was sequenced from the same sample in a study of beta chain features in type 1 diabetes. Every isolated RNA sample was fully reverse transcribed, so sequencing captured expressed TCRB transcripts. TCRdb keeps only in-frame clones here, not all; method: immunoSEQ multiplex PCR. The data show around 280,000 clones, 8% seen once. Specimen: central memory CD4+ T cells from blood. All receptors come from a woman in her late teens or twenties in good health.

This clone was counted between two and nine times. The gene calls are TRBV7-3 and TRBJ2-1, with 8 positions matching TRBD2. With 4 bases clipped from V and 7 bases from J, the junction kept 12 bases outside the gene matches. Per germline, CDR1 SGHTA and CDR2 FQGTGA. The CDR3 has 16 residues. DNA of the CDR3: TGTGCCAGCAGCTCCCTGAGCGGGAGAGAAAGAAATGAGCAGTTCTTC. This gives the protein CASSSLSGRERNEQFF.

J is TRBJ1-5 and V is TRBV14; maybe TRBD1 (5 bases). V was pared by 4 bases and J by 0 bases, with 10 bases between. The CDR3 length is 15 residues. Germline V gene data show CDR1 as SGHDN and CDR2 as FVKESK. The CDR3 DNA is TGTGCCAGCAGCCCCTCGGGGGGTAGCAATCAGCCCCAGCATTTT. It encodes CASSPSGGSNQPQHF.

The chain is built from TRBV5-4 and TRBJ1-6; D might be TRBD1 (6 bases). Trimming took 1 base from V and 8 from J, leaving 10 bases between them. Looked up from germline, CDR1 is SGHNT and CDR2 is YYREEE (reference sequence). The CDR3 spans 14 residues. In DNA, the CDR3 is TGTGCCAGCAGCTTGTGGGGGGCAGATTCACCCCTCCACTTT. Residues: CASSLWGADSPLHF.

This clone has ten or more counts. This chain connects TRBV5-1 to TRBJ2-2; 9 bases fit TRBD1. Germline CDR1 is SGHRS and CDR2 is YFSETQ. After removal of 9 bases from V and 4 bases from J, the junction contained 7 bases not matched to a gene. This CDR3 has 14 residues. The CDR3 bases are TGCGCCACCTCTATACAGGGGGCCACCGGGGAGCTGTTTTTT. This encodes CATSIQGATGELFF.

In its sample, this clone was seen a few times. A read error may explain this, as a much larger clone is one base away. The CDR3 reads CASSLMKTQYF. Here the CDR3 DNA reads TGTGCCAGCAGCTTAATGAAGACCCAGTACTTC. The chain is built from TRBV11-2 and TRBJ2-5, with D unclear. The CDR3 has 11 amino acids. Trimming took off 2 bases at V and 6 bases at J, with 4 bases between the two ends. CDR1 is SGHAT, CDR2 FQNNGV, per germline.

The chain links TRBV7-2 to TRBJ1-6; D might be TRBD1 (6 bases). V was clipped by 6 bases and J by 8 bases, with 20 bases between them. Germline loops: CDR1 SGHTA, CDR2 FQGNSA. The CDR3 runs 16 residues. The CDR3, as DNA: TGTGCCAGCAGATCTCAGCAGGGTAACAGGGATTCACCCCTCCACTTT. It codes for CASRSQQGNRDSPLHF.

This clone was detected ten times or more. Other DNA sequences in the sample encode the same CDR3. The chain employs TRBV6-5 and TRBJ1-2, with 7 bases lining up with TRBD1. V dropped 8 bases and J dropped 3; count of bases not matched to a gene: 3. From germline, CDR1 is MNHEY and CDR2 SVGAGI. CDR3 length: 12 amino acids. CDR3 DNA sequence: TGTGCCAGCTCTGGGACAGACTATGGCTACACCTTC. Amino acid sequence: CASSGTDYGYTF.

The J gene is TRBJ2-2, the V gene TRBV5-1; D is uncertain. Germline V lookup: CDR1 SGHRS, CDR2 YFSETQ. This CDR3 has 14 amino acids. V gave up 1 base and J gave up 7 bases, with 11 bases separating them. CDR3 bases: TGCGCCAGCAGCTTGTATTCTGGCGGCGGGGAGCTGTTTTTT. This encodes CASSLYSGGGELFF.

The CDR3 DNA reads TGTGCCAGCAGCCTCCGACAGAACAATGAGCAGTTCTTC. It encodes CASSLRQNNEQFF. The chain uses TRBV9 and TRBJ2-1; D is perhaps TRBD1 (5 bases). The CDR3 is 13 residues long. The germline CDR1 and CDR2 sequences are SGDLS and YYNGEE. Trimming removed 4 bases from V and 5 bases from J, with 10 bases in between.

The CDR3 region is CASSPSSSNQPQHF. The CDR3 DNA sequence: TGTGCCAGCAGCCCTTCCTCTAGCAATCAGCCCCAGCATTTT. The chain employs TRBV14 and TRBJ1-5; D is ambiguous. CDR1 and CDR2 from the germline V gene are SGHDN and FVKESK. The V end was cut by 4 bases, the J end by 0 bases, with 7 bases between. There are 14 residues in the CDR3.

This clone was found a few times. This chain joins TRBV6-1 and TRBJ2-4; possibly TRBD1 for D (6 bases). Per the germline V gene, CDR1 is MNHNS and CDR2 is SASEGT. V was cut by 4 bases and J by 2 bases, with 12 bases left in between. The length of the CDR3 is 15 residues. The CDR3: CASSGLTGSKNIQYF. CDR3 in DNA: TGTGCCAGCAGTGGATTAACAGGGTCCAAAAACATTCAGTACTTC.

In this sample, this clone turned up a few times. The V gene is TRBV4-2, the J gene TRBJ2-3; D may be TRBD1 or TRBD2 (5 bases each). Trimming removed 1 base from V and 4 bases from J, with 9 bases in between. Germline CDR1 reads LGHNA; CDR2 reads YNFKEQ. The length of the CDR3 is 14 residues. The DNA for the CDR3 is TGTGCCAGCAGCCAAGGCCCGGGACCAGATACGCAGTATTTT. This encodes CASSQGPGPDTQYF.

CDR3 residues: CASTRRQPNTEAFF. CDR3 coding DNA: TGTGCCAGCACCCGGAGACAGCCGAACACTGAAGCTTTCTTT. The rearrangement joins TRBV6-1 to TRBJ1-1; possible D gene TRBD1, 5 bases. V lost 7 bases and J 1 base, leaving 13 bases between the germline ends. CDR1 is MNHNS and CDR2 is SASEGT in the germline V gene. The CDR3 consists of 14 residues.

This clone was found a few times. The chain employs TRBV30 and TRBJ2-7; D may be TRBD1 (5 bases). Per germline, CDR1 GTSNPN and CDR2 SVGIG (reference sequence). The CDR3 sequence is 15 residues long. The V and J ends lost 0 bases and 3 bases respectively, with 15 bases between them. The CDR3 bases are TGTGCCTGGAGTGTACAAAGGGTCGGACACTACGAGCAGTACTTC. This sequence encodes CAWSVQRVGHYEQYF.

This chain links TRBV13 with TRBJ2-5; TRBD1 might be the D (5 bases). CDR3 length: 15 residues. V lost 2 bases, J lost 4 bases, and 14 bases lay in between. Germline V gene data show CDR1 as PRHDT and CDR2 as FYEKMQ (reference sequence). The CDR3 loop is CASSLWFRDRETQYF. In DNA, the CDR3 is TGTGCCAGCAGCTTATGGTTCAGGGATCGAGAGACCCAGTACTTC.

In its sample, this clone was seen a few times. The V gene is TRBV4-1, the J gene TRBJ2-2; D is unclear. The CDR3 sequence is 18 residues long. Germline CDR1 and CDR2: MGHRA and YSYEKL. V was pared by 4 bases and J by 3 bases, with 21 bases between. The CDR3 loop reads CASSPGKATLNYTGELFF. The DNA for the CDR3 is TGCGCCAGCAGCCCTGGGAAGGCGACACTGAACTACACCGGGGAGCTGTTTTTT.

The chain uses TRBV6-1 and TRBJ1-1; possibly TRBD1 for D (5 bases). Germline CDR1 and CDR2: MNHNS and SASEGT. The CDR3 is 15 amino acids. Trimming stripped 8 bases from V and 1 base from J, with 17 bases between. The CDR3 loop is CASGGFSAANTEAFF. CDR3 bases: TGTGCCAGCGGGGGGTTCAGCGCAGCGAACACTGAAGCTTTCTTT.

CDR3 protein: CASSLNGGPLPKLFF. Here the CDR3 DNA reads TGTGCCAGCAGCTTAAATGGGGGTCCCTTGCCAAAACTGTTTTTT. The V gene is TRBV7-2, the J gene TRBJ1-4; D is perhaps TRBD1 (5 bases). Germline values: CDR1 SGHTA, CDR2 FQGNSA. Trimming shortened V by 2 bases and J by 10 bases, and 17 bases separated the two germline ends. The CDR3 loop spans 15 amino acids. Full variable domain (outside the CDR3, taken from reference TRBV7-2 and TRBJ1-4): GAGVSQSPSNKVTEKGKDVELRCDPISGHTALYWYRQSLGQGLEFLIYFQGNSAPDKSGLPSDRFSAERTGGSVSTLTIQRTQQEDSAVYLCASSLNGGPLPKLFFGSGTQLSVL.

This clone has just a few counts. CDR3 sequence reads: CASSPGYTGDYGYTF. CDR3 bases: TGTGCCAGCAGCCCTGGGTACACGGGCGACTATGGCTACACCTTC. The J gene is TRBJ1-2, the V gene TRBV7-8; D call uncertain. With 5 bases removed from V and 3 bases from J, the gap between germline ends came to 16 bases. The CDR3 totals 15 residues. Germline values: CDR1 SGHVS, CDR2 FQNEAQ.